The 21 T cell receptor beta chains below all came from one sample that was sequenced in a study of T cell responses to AZD1222 COVID-19 vaccine. Method: immunoSEQ multiplex PCR; TCRdb's copy keeps in-frame clones and lacks some. The sample has about 140,000 clones; 92% are singletons. The specimen comprised peripheral blood, sampled 28 days after the second AZD1222 dose. The receptors here all came from an adult who received the AZD1222 COVID-19 vaccine.

This clone was counted a few times. The chain uses TRBV7-9 and TRBJ1-1; 10 bases fit TRBD1. The V and J ends lost 6 bases and 7 bases, in that order; junction bases with no gene match: 17. Germline lookup yields CDR1 SEHNR and CDR2 FQNEAQ (reference sequence). This CDR3 spans 17 amino acids. CDR3 bases: TGTGCCAGCAGTTCAACCGGGACAGGGGTCTCGCTGTTTGAAGCTTTCTTT. It specifies CASSSTGTGVSLFEAFF.

The chain uses TRBV6-2 or TRBV6-3 and TRBJ1-2; D remains ambiguous. The V and J ends lost 2 bases and 3 bases respectively, with 7 bases between them. CDR3 length equals 13 residues. Per germline, CDR1 MNHEY and CDR2 SVGEGT. The CDR3 sequence is CASSYRRDYGYTF. In DNA form, the CDR3 reads TGTGCCAGCAGTTACAGGAGGGACTATGGCTACACCTTC.

V usage is TRBV5-5 and J usage is TRBJ1-1; D unresolved. The CDR3 is 13 residues long. The germline V gene has CDR1 SGHKS and CDR2 YYEKEE (reference sequence). Trimming pared 4 bases from V and 6 bases from J, leaving 13 bases between. The CDR3 nucleotides read TGTGCCAGCAGCCTAACTCCCGGGTCTGAAGCTTTCTTT. It encodes CASSLTPGSEAFF.

This chain uses TRBV12-3 or TRBV12-4 with TRBJ1-4, with D perhaps TRBD1 (5 bases). The CDR3 is 13 amino acids. Trimming cost V 4 bases and J 8 bases, with 11 bases left between them. This CDR3 is CASSWAAGEKLFF. The CDR3 DNA follows: TGTGCCAGCAGTTGGGCAGCAGGGGAAAAACTGTTTTTT.

The chain uses TRBV27 and TRBJ1-6; tentative D call: TRBD1 (6 bases). The CDR3 covers 17 residues. Trimming stripped 5 bases from V and 0 bases from J, with 14 bases between. The germline V gene encodes CDR1 MNHEY and CDR2 SMNVEV (reference sequence). The CDR3, as DNA: TGTGCCAGCAGTCTAAAGGGGGGAAGCTCCTATAATTCACCCCTCCACTTT. Its protein product is CASSLKGGSSYNSPLHF.

The chain is built from TRBV9 and TRBJ2-1, with TRBD2 matching 10 bases. CDR3 length: 15 amino acids. Germline V gives CDR1 SGDLS, CDR2 YYNGEE. J was trimmed by 5 bases and V by 3 bases; bases with no gene match: 5. The CDR3 nucleotides read TGTGCCAGCAGCGAGAGCGGGAGGGCACACAATGAGCAGTTCTTC. As protein: CASSESGRAHNEQFF.

The genes are TRBV2 and TRBJ2-7, with 9 bases fitting TRBD1. This CDR3 spans 15 amino acids. Germline CDR1 SNHLY, CDR2 FYNNEI. The J segment lost 3 bases and the V segment lost 3 bases, leaving 6 bases of the junction unmatched. The CDR3 DNA sequence: TGTGCCAGCAGTGATAGGGGGACAGGGTACTACGAGCAGTACTTC. This gives the protein CASSDRGTGYYEQYF.

The chain is built from TRBV14 and TRBJ1-2; unclear D gene. V was clipped by 2 bases and J by 8 bases, with 9 bases between them. The CDR3 has 12 residues. Germline V gives CDR1 SGHDN, CDR2 FVKESK. The CDR3 loop is CASSQLGIGYTF. The CDR3 DNA reads as TGTGCCAGCAGCCAACTAGGGATCGGCTACACCTTC.

The V call is TRBV7-8, the J call TRBJ2-2; D is uncertain. From germline, CDR1 is SGHVS and CDR2 FQNEAQ. The CDR3 has 12 residues. V lost 9 bases and J lost 6, with 11 bases in between. CDR3 DNA: TGTGCCAGTCTTAACCTAGCCGGGGAGCTGTTTTTT. This encodes CASLNLAGELFF. Full variable domain (outside the CDR3, taken from reference TRBV7-8 and TRBJ2-2): GAGVSQSPRYKVAKRGQDVALRCDPISGHVSLFWYQQALGQGPEFLTYFQNEAQLDKSGLPSDRFFAERPEGSVSTLKIQRTQQEDSAVYLCASLNLAGELFFGEGSRLTVL.

The count of this clone is one. V usage is TRBV6-5 and J usage is TRBJ1-2; D is unclear. The CDR3 sequence is 13 residues long. V was shortened by 2 bases and J by 2 bases, with 6 bases between the two germline ends. Germline V gene sequence: CDR1 MNHEY, CDR2 SVGAGI. CDR3 in DNA: TGTGCCAGCAGTTACAGGTTCAACTATGGCTACACCTTC. Translated: CASSYRFNYGYTF.

This clone was observed many times. The chain uses TRBV27 and TRBJ1-1; 8 bases align to TRBD1. This CDR3 contains 13 residues. CDR1 and CDR2 from the germline V gene are MNHEY and SMNVEV (reference sequence). V was pared by 5 bases and J by 4 bases, with 3 bases of the junction left unmatched. CDR3 sequence reads: CASSRDRGTEAFF. For the CDR3, the DNA is TGTGCCAGCAGTAGAGACAGGGGCACTGAAGCTTTCTTT.

Only one count was recorded for this clone. The chain combines TRBV12-3 or TRBV12-4 with TRBJ2-7; D gene ambiguous. This CDR3 has 12 amino acids. The V end lost 6 bases, the J end lost 5 bases, and 11 bases lay between the germline ends. The CDR3 reads CASRNELDEQYF. DNA of the CDR3: TGTGCCAGCAGGAATGAGTTGGACGAGCAGTACTTC.

The chain is built from TRBV19 and TRBJ1-1, with D hard to call. The ends were cut back, 11 bases at V and 1 base at J, with 11 bases in the middle. The CDR3 has 12 amino acids. Germline CDR1 LNHDA, CDR2 SQIVND (reference sequence). The CDR3 is CAARTGNTEAFF. CDR3 DNA sequence: TGTGCCGCCCGGACGGGGAACACTGAAGCTTTCTTT.

This chain uses TRBV6-5 with TRBJ1-2; D is perhaps TRBD1 (6 bases). The ends were cut back, 4 bases at V and 4 bases at J, with 19 bases in the middle. Germline V gene data show CDR1 as MNHEY and CDR2 as SVGAGI. There are 16 residues in the CDR3. CDR3 sequence: CASSSTGYGASYGYTF. The DNA of the CDR3 is TGTGCCAGCAGTTCGACAGGTTACGGGGCCAGCTATGGCTACACCTTC.

The chain employs TRBV28 and TRBJ1-5; D is unclear. Per the germline V gene, CDR1 is MDHEN and CDR2 is SYDVKM. Trimming took off 4 bases at V and 3 bases at J, with 16 bases between the two ends. The CDR3 sequence is 16 residues long. CDR3 sequence (DNA): TGTGCCAGCAGTTCACTTGGGTCTGGTGACAATCAGCCCCAGCATTTT. This codes for CASSSLGSGDNQPQHF.

This chain uses TRBV24-1 with TRBJ1-2; perhaps TRBD1 as D (6 bases). Germline values: CDR1 KGHDR, CDR2 SFDVKD. V dropped 4 bases and J dropped 3 bases, with 11 bases sitting between them. The CDR3 runs to 14 residues. The CDR3 DNA reads as TGTGCCACCAGTGACCACAGGGTAGACTATGGCTACACCTTC. It translates to CATSDHRVDYGYTF.

This chain connects TRBV9 to TRBJ1-4; D not certain. The CDR3 length is 15 residues. Trimming took off 4 bases at V and 7 bases at J, with 17 bases between the two ends. Germline CDR1 and CDR2: SGDLS and YYNGEE. CDR3 amino acids: CASSPSGRRTEKLFF. Here the CDR3 DNA reads TGTGCCAGCAGCCCCTCCGGGAGGCGGACTGAAAAACTGTTTTTT.

The V gene is TRBV14, the J gene TRBJ2-3, with 10 bases that match TRBD2. The germline V gene has CDR1 SGHDN and CDR2 FVKESK. CDR3 size: 18 residues. V shed 4 bases, J shed 1 base, and the junction held 11 bases outside the gene matches. Here the CDR3 reads CASSRLGTSETRTDTQYF. CDR3 bases: TGTGCCAGCAGCCGTCTGGGGACTAGCGAAACCCGCACAGATACGCAGTATTTT.

The chain has TRBV12-3 or TRBV12-4 and TRBJ1-1, with D possibly matching TRBD1 (6 bases). Deletions cut 6 bases from V and 7 bases from J, with 15 bases between. The CDR3 is 13 amino acids. Written as DNA, the CDR3 is TGTGCCAGCAGCCAGGGGTTACTGGGTGAAGCTTTCTTT. Translating it yields CASSQGLLGEAFF.

This clone appeared a few times. This chain links TRBV29-1 with TRBJ1-1, with 10 bases identical to TRBD1. The CDR3 extends over 14 amino acids. Germline-derived CDR1 and CDR2 are SQVTM and ANQGSEA. The V and J ends lost 5 bases and 3 bases, in that order; junction bases with no gene match: 6. The CDR3 sequence: CSVRQGAGDTEAFF. The CDR3 DNA sequence: TGCAGCGTTCGACAGGGGGCCGGAGACACTGAAGCTTTCTTT.

The chain links TRBV12-3 or TRBV12-4 to TRBJ1-2; D remains unclear. There are 13 residues in the CDR3. V lost 1 base and J lost 8, with 11 bases in between. In DNA, the CDR3 is TGTGCCAGCAGTTTAGAAGGAGTGCGGGGCTACACCTTC. Its translation: CASSLEGVRGYTF.